Described below is a single TCR beta chain sequence and its context. This clonotype was seen once. Its antigen is not yet known. The sample holds no much larger clone one base away, and base qualities are not on file. Just one read gives weak support. What the treatment or condition label conveys for this sample: approximately nine-day PBMC culture with coronavirus spike peptide pools or control peptides (ViraFEST assay). The ViraFEST assay was used in the study, in which antigen-specific T cells were expanded with peptide pools and expanded clonotypes were subsequently identified by TCR sequencing. The convalescent patients' positive SARS-CoV-2 PCR tests fell between March and December 2020, which was before the Alpha, Beta and Delta variants emerged in the United States. Approximately 2.1 million PBMCs per well were cultured in IMDM with roughly 5.5% human AB serum and roughly 9.3 IU/ml IL-2, plus 10 ug/ml peptide pools. Half of the culture medium was replaced with fresh IL-2-containing medium on days 3 and 7. After approximately 11 days of culture, CD4+ T cells were isolated by negative selection with the EasySep CD4+ T cell isolation kit. Ficoll-Paque Plus gradient centrifugation was used to isolate PBMCs from whole blood, and the isolated PBMCs were then either used fresh or cryopreserved at -140C. Culture conditions were generally each tested in triplicate wells.

The method was PCR. DNA from cultured CD4+ T cells was subjected to TCR sequencing with the Oncomine TCR Beta short-read assay at the Johns Hopkins FTIC core. The QIAamp micro DNA kit was used to extract genomic DNA from the cultured CD4+ T cells. Oncomine TCR Beta libraries made from cultured CD4+ T cells were pooled using unique dual indexes and sequenced on an Illumina iSeq 100. In the paper's pipeline: Non-productive sequences were removed, and CDR3s that did not start with C, did not end with F or W, or were shorter than 7 amino acids were discarded. The MANAFEST web application was used to identify antigen-specific clonotypes by comparing peptide-stimulated wells against reference wells and other culture wells. Positive clones required FDR below 0.05, an odds ratio above 5, and productive frequency above 0.1% in at least two of three replicate wells. Clonotypes that were significantly expanded in both SARS-CoV-2 spike wells and at least one common cold coronavirus spike condition were defined as cross-reactive. CDR3 homology was assessed with Levenshtein distances (stringdist) and unrooted phylogenetic trees (ape) in R version 3.6.1. TCRdb reprocessing: public reads trimmed at Q25 with fastp, clones called with MiXCR, in-frame beta chains kept. Rows with one shared CDR3 protein collapse into an entry with the most common genes and DNA. The authors' filters were not applied to this entry. Within this sample are tens of thousands of distinct CDR3 sequences, with roughly 64% of them counted one time only. The ten top clones hold 7.8% of the sample.

V and J are trimmed by 2 bases and 0 bases, and the gene matches miss 5 bases of the junction. The germline V gene sets CDR1 to SGHRS and CDR2 to YFSETQ. The CDR3 spans 15 residues, from the cysteine through the phenylalanine. The DNA shown is the 45-base CDR3, in frame from base 1. The data originate from a study of vaccination and CD4 T cells after COVID-19 (dated by TCRdb to between 2021 and 2022). General notes on the study: Every convalescent patient had a positive nasal swab PCR test for SARS-CoV-2, with mild disease in nine or ten patients and severe disease in one. In the convalescent cohort there were six males and four females, among whom were two Hispanic individuals, seven Caucasians, two Asians and one multiracial person. As controls, cultures received a CEFX viral epitope pool (the positive control), an HIV-1 Nef peptide pool (the negative control), or no peptide at all. Each participant got two doses of either the Pfizer-BioNTech BNT162b2 vaccine (n=8) or the Moderna mRNA-1273 vaccine (n=2). Post-COVID blood samples from convalescent patients were collected a median of around 110 days after diagnosis, with a range of 35 to 161 days. Overlapping spike peptide pools from SARS-CoV-2 and from the common cold coronaviruses HCoV-NL63, HCoV-OC43 and HCoV-229E were used as culture stimuli. Post-vaccine blood samples were obtained a median of approximately 74 days after the second vaccine dose, with a range of about 12 to 241 days. The spike-specific CD4+ TCR repertoire was compared before and after mRNA vaccination in over nine COVID-19 convalescent patients and several infection-naive healthy vaccine recipients.

Findings and caveats that apply to the study as a whole: Relatively few convalescent patients were included in the study, and early timepoints after natural infection were not analyzed. An increase in the median number of SARS-CoV-2-reactive clonotypes from approximately 20 after infection to 35 to 40 after vaccination was observed, but the change was not found to be significant. Among convalescent patients, a median around 86% of the SARS-CoV-2-reactive clones seen after vaccination appeared only after vaccination, which suggests priming specific to the vaccine. Nearly all vaccine-specific clones in convalescent patients (304 of 307) were mono-reactive for SARS-CoV-2 spike rather than cross-reactive with common cold coronaviruses.

This clonotype originated in a human donor who had recovered from COVID-19. The chain employs TRBV5-1 and TRBJ2-7, with 7 junctional bases fitting TRBD1. Sequenced material: CD4+ T cells from blood, cultured in vitro. At the DNA level, the sequence is TGCGCCAGCAGCTTTCGGGGACAGAGCTCCTACGAGCAGTACTTC. This translates into CASSFRGQSSYEQYF.